This TCR beta chain was recovered during a study of cytomegalovirus exposure and HLA in healthy donors. Study-level information: A prior study identified just under 120 million unique TCR beta sequences from about 200 million T cells. Study-level points and caveats: Relative to equally common others, HLA-associated TCR beta chains showed greater clonal expansion in a later analysis.

The donors, nominally healthy at sampling, likely had unrecorded immune exposures. CDR1 and CDR2 from the germline V gene are MNHEY and SVGAGI. The V gene lost 2 bases and the J gene lost 5 bases, with 12 bases spanning the gap. This CDR3 contains 14 residues. Primers included in the PCR were 60 Vbeta and 13 Jbeta primers. TCRdb keeps only in-frame clones here, not all; method: immunoSEQ multiplex PCR. The sample records 100,000 to 150,000 clones, over 15% being singletons. This clone was seen a handful of times. Its specificity is not known. V usage is TRBV6-5 and J usage is TRBJ1-1, with a possible D match to TRBD1 (6 bases). The TCR sequence derives from a female donor in good health and CMV-seropositive. Sequenced sample: PBMCs. CDR3 sequence: CASSYLAGETEAFF. CDR3 nucleotide sequence: TGTGCCAGCAGTTACCTCGCAGGGGAGACTGAAGCTTTCTTT.